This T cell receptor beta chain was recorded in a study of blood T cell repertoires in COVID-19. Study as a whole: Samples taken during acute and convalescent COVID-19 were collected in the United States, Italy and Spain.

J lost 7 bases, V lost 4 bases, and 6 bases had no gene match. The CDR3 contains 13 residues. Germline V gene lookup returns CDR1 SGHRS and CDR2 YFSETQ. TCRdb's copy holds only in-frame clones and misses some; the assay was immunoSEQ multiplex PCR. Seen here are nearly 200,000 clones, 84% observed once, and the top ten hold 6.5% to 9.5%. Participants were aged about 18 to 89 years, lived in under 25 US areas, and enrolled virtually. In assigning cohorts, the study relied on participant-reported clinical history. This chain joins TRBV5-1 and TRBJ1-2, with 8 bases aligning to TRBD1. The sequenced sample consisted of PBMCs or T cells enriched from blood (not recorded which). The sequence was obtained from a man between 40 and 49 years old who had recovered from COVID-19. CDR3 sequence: CASSPGQAGGYTF. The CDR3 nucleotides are TGCGCCAGCAGCCCGGGACAGGCTGGTGGCTACACCTTC.